The rows below give T cell receptor beta chains drawn from one sample of a study of blood T cell repertoires in COVID-19. The protocol was immunoSEQ multiplex PCR, while the TCRdb copy is restricted to in-frame clones and leaves out a portion. The sample records 320,000 or so clones, over 80% being singletons. Sequenced sample: PBMCs or T cells enriched from blood (not recorded which). These receptors all come from a man younger than 40 who had recovered from COVID-19. CDR3s include the opening cysteine and the closing phenylalanine or tryptophan. D genes are given only for firm matches. Expanded clones get a size class; other rows say once, few or many, or leave the size out.

TRBD1	once	TRBV5-4	TRBJ1-2	TGTGCCAGCAGGTCGGACAGGGAGCAGAATGGCTACACCTTC	CASRSDREQNGYTF
.	.	TRBV5-1	TRBJ2-5	TGCGCCAGCAGCTTTCTCCCCAGGGAGACCCAGTACTTC	CASSFLPRETQYF
.	.	TRBV30	TRBJ2-3	TGTGCCTGGAGTGTACAACAGGGTGGCACAGATACGCAGTATTTT	CAWSVQQGGTDTQYF
.	once	TRBV5-1	TRBJ2-7	TGCGCCAGCAGCTTACAGGGTTACGAGCAGTACTTC	CASSLQGYEQYF
.	.	TRBV5-1	TRBJ1-4	TGCGCCAGCAGCTTGGCGGGGGGCGCGGGTGAAAAACTGTTTTTT	CASSLAGGAGEKLFF
TRBD1	.	TRBV5-4	TRBJ2-5	TGTGCCAGCAGCGCGGACAGGCTATCGGGCCAAGAGACCCAGTACTTC	CASSADRLSGQETQYF
.	.	TRBV18	TRBJ1-3	TGTGCCAGCTCACGGACAGCCCCCGACTCTGGAAACACCATATATTTT	CASSRTAPDSGNTIYF
TRBD1	.	TRBV5-1	TRBJ1-1	TGCGCCAGCAGCTACAGGACAGGGATGAACACTGAAGCTTTCTTT	CASSYRTGMNTEAFF
.	.	TRBV5-5	TRBJ2-7	TGTGCCAGCAGCTTGAGGGTACAGGCAGGTTACTACGAGCAGTACTTC	CASSLRVQAGYYEQYF
.	.	TRBV7-9	TRBJ2-2	TGTGCCAGCAGAAGAGCCAGGGAGGAGGAGCTGTTTTTT	CASRRAREEELFF
.	.	TRBV28	TRBJ2-1	TGTGCCAGCAGTTTCTCGGTGCCCTACAATGAGCAGTTCTTC	CASSFSVPYNEQFF
.	.	TRBV5-1	TRBJ2-7	TGCGCCAGCAGCTCCCCTCCTTTAGCGAGAGAGCAGTACTTC	CASSSPPLAREQYF
.	once	TRBV30	TRBJ1-1	TGTGCCTGGAGCGACCGCCCGGGGATGAACACTGAAGCTTTCTTT	CAWSDRPGMNTEAFF
.	once	TRBV5-1	TRBJ2-5	TGCGCCAGCAGCCCGGGCCGTGGGGCGTCTTTTCAAGAGACCCAGTACTTC	CASSPGRGASFQETQYF
.	.	TRBV6-1	TRBJ2-2	TGTGCCAGCAGTGAAGCCGGGGCCGGGGAGCTGTTTTTT	CASSEAGAGELFF
TRBD2	once	TRBV5-1	TRBJ2-3	TGCGCCAGCAAGGATCCAGCGGGGGGACCAGATACGCAGTATTTT	CASKDPAGGPDTQYF
.	.	TRBV18	TRBJ1-5	TGTGCCAGCTCACCCGACAGCTCCAATCAGCCCCAGCATTTT	CASSPDSSNQPQHF
.	once	TRBV7-9	TRBJ2-7	TGTGCCAGCAGCTCGTGGAACAGAACTAGCCCCTACGAGCAGTACTTC	CASSSWNRTSPYEQYF
TRBD2	.	TRBV30	TRBJ2-7	TGTGCCTGGAGTCTAAGCGGGGGAAGCGAGCAGTACTTC	CAWSLSGGSEQYF
TRBD1	.	TRBV27	TRBJ2-7	TGTGCCAGCAGTCCCCTCGGACAGGGCTACGAGCAGTACTTC	CASSPLGQGYEQYF